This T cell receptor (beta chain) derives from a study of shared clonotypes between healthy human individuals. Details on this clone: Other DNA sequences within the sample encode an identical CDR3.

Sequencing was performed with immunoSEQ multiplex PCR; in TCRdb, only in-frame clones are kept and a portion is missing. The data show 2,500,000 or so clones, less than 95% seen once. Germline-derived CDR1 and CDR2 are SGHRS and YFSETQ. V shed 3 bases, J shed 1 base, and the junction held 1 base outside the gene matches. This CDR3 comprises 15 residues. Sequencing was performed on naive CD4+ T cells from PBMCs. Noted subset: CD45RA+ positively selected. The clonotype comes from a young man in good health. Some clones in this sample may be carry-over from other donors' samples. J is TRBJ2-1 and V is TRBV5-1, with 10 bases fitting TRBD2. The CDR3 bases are TGCGCCAGCAGCTCACTAGCGGGGTCCTACAATGAGCAGTTCTTC. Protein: CASSSLAGSYNEQFF.